This T cell receptor beta chain emerged from a study of blood T cell repertoires in COVID-19. This CDR3 spans 13 amino acids. The germline CDR1 and CDR2 sequences are MNHEY and SVGAGI. Trimming removed 7 bases at V and 10 bases at J, with 14 bases between. Method: immunoSEQ multiplex PCR; TCRdb's copy keeps in-frame clones and lacks some. The sample has roughly 51,000 clones; around 86% are singletons. The material sequenced was peripheral blood. The chain employs TRBV6-5 and TRBJ1-6, with D tentatively TRBD1 (5 bases). The receptor comes from a woman older than 75 with acute or convalescent COVID-19. The CDR3 region has the DNA TGTGCCAGCACGTCCGGGGGTCGATCACCCCTCCACTTT. The encoded protein is CASTSGGRSPLHF.